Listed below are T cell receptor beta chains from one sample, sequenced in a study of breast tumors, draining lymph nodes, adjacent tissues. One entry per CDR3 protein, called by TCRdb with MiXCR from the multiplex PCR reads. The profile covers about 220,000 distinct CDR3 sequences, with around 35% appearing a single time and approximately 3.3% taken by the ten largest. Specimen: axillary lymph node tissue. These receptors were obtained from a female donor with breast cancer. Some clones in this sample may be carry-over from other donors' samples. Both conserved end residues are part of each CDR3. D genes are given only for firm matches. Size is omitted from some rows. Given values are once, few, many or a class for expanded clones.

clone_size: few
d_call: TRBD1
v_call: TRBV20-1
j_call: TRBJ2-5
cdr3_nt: TGCAGTGCTAGAGACCCTGGGGGCTTGGGGCGACAGGGGCAGACCCAGTACTTC
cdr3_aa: CSARDPGGLGRQGQTQYF

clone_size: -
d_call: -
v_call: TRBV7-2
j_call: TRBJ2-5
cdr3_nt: TGTGCCAGCAGCTTAGACGGGAGAGTAGAGACCCAGTACTTC
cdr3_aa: CASSLDGRVETQYF

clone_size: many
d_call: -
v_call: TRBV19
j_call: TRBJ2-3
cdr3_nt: TGTGCCAGTATGGGGCGGCTCACAGATACGCAGTATTTT
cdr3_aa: CASMGRLTDTQYF

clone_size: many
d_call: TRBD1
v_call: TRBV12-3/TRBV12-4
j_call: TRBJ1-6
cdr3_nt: TGTGCCAGCAGCCCAGGGACAGCTAATTCACCCCTCCACTTT
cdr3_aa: CASSPGTANSPLHF

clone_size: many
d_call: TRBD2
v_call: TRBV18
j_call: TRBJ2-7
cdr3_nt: TGTGCCAGCTCACAGACCGGGACTAGCGGGAGTATGGCCTACGAGCAGTACTTC
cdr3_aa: CASSQTGTSGSMAYEQYF

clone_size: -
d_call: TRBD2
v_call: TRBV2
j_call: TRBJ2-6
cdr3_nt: TGTGCCAGCAGTTTCGGGGGGACCTACACCGGGGCCAACGTCCTGACTTTC
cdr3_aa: CASSFGGTYTGANVLTF

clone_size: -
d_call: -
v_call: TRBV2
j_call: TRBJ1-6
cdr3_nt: TGTGCCAGCAGTGCTACTCGGGGGGCAGGGACAAATTCACCCCTCCACTTT
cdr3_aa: CASSATRGAGTNSPLHF

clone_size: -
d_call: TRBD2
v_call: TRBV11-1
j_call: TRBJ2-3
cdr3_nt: TGTGCCAGCAGCTTAATTGCGGGGGGTGATACGCAGTATTTT
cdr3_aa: CASSLIAGGDTQYF

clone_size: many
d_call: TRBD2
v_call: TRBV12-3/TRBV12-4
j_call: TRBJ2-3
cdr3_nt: TGTGCCAGCAGAAACTCTCAGCGGGGGAACACAGATACGCAGTATTTT
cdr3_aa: CASRNSQRGNTDTQYF

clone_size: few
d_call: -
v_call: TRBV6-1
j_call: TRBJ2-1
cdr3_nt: TGTGCCAGCAGTCCCCCCCTCGGGACGGGCCGCAATGAGCAGTTCTTC
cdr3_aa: CASSPPLGTGRNEQFF

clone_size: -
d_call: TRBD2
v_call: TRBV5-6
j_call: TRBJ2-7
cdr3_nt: TGTGCCAGCGACCGCGGGGGAAGGATGTATGACGAGCAGTACTTC
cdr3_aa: CASDRGGRMYDEQYF

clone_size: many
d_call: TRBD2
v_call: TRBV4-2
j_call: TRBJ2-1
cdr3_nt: TGTGCCAGCAGCCAAGTGGGCGGGAGGGCCGAGGGTGAGCAGTTCTTC
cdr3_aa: CASSQVGGRAEGEQFF

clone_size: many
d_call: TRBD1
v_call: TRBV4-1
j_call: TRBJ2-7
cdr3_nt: TGCGCCAGCAGCCACGAGGACAGGGGGGACGAGCAGTACTTC
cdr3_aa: CASSHEDRGDEQYF